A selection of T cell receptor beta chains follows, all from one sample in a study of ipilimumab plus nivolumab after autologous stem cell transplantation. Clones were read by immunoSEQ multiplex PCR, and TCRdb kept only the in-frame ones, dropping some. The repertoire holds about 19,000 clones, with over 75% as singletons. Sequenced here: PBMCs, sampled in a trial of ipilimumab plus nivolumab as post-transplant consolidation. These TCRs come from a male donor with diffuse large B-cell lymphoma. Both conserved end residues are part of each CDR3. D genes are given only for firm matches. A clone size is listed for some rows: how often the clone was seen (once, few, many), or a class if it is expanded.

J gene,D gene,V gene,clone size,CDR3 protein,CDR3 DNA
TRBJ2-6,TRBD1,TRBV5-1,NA,CASSVTGTGSSGANVLTF,TGCGCCAGCAGCGTAACCGGGACAGGTAGCTCTGGGGCCAACGTCCTGACTTTC
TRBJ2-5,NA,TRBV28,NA,CASSMSPNEKYF,TGTGCCAGCAGCATGTCACCGAACGAGAAGTACTTC
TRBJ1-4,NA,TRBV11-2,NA,CASSSTDQAEKLFF,TGTGCCAGCAGCTCCACGGATCAGGCTGAAAAACTGTTTTTT
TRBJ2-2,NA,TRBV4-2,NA,CASSQERGTGGRSTGELFF,TGTGCCAGCAGCCAAGAAAGGGGGACGGGGGGCCGGTCAACTGGGGAGCTGTTTTTT
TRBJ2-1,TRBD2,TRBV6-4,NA,CASRGSSGGTEQFF,TGTGCCAGCAGGGGAAGTAGCGGGGGGACAGAGCAGTTCTTC
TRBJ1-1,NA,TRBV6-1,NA,CASIYRRFEAFF,TGTGCCAGCATCTACAGGCGTTTTGAAGCTTTCTTT
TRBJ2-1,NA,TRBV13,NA,CASSSQRSYNEQFF,TGTGCCAGCAGCTCGCAGCGCTCCTACAATGAGCAGTTCTTC
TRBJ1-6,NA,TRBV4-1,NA,CASSHPYQGPNSPLHF,TGCGCCAGCAGCCATCCTTACCAGGGGCCCAATTCACCCCTCCACTTT
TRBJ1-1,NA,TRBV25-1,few,CASSESGVNTEAFF,TGTGCCAGCAGTGAAAGCGGAGTGAACACTGAAGCTTTCTTT
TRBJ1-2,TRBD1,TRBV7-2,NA,CASSLNPPTGGDGYTF,TGTGCCAGCAGCTTAAACCCCCCAACAGGGGGTGATGGCTACACCTTC
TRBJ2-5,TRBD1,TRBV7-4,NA,CASSSGQGVWETQYF,TGTGCCAGCAGCTCGGGACAGGGGGTTTGGGAGACCCAGTACTTC
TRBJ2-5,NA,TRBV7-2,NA,CASSRRLQETQYF,TGTGCCAGCAGCCGTAGACTCCAAGAGACCCAGTACTTC
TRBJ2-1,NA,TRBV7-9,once,CASSSDASRDNEQFF,TGTGCCAGCAGCTCCGACGCAAGTAGGGACAATGAGCAGTTCTTC
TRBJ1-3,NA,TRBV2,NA,CASSEAGNTIYF,TGTGCCAGCAGTGAAGCTGGGAACACCATATATTTT
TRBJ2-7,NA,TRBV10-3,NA,CAISVREETSGEQYF,TGTGCCATCAGTGTCCGTGAAGAGACTAGTGGCGAGCAGTACTTC
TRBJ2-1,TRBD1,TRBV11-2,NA,CASSPGQGASNEQFF,TGTGCCAGCAGCCCGGGACAGGGGGCTAGCAATGAGCAGTTCTTC
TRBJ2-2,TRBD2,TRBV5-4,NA,CASSSSGGQNTGELFF,TGTGCCAGCAGCTCTAGCGGGGGCCAGAACACCGGGGAGCTGTTTTTT
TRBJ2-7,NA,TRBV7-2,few,CASSLRGSFYEQYF,TGTGCCAGCAGCTTAAGGGGATCGTTCTACGAGCAGTACTTC
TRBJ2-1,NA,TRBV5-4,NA,CASSADRHNEQFF,TGTGCCAGCAGCGCGGACAGACACAATGAGCAGTTCTTC
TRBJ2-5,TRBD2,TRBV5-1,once,CASSLGTMFSIETQYF,TGCGCCAGCAGCCTCGGGACTATGTTCTCTATTGAGACCCAGTACTTC
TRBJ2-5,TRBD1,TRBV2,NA,CASSAFGNWGQGFAETQYF,TGTGCCAGCAGTGCATTCGGAAATTGGGGACAGGGGTTCGCAGAGACCCAGTACTTC
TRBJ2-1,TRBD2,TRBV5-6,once,CASSFVAGGPDEQFF,TGTGCCAGCAGCTTCGTAGCGGGGGGCCCCGATGAGCAGTTCTTC
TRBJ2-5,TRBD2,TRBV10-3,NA,CAISETTSGGAGTQYF,TGTGCCATCAGTGAAACGACTAGCGGGGGGGCAGGGACCCAGTACTTC
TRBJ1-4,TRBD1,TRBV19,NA,CASSIAPGQNEKLFF,TGTGCCAGTAGTATTGCGCCGGGACAGAATGAAAAACTGTTTTTT
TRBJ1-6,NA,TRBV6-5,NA,CASTRSRFDSPLHF,TGTGCCAGCACCAGGAGTCGTTTCGATTCACCCCTCCACTTT
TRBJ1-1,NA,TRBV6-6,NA,CASNEANTEAFF,TGTGCCAGCAACGAGGCTAACACTGAAGCTTTCTTT
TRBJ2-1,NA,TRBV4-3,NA,CASSQDKYLVNEQFF,TGCGCCAGCAGCCAAGACAAGTATCTCGTCAATGAGCAGTTCTTC
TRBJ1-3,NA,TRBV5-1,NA,CASSLEGSYGNTIYF,TGCGCCAGCAGCTTGGAAGGGTCCTATGGAAACACCATATATTTT
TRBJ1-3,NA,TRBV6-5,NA,CASRRGVSGNTIYF,TGTGCCAGCCGGAGAGGGGTGTCTGGAAACACCATATATTTT
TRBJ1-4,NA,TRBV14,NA,CASSQAGTANEKLFF,TGTGCCAGCAGCCAAGCCGGGACGGCAAATGAAAAACTGTTTTTT
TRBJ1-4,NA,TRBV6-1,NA,CASSALGEKLFF,TGTGCCAGCAGTGCGTTGGGTGAAAAACTGTTTTTT
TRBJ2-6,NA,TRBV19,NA,CASSNEISGANVLTF,TGTGCCAGTAGTAACGAGATCTCTGGGGCCAACGTCCTGACTTTC
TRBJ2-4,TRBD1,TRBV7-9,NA,CASSLDGQGKNIQYF,TGTGCCAGCAGCTTAGATGGACAGGGCAAAAACATTCAGTACTTC
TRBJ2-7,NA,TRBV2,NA,CASTGSYEQYF,TGTGCCAGCACCGGGAGCTACGAGCAGTACTTC
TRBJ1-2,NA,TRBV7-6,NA,CASSLSGYYGYTF,TGTGCCAGCAGCTTATCAGGCTACTATGGCTACACCTTC
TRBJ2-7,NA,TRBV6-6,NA,CASSYSAIGEQYF,TGTGCCAGCAGTTACTCGGCTATTGGCGAGCAGTACTTC
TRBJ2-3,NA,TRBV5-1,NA,CASSLDLQGGSTDTQYF,TGCGCCAGCAGCTTAGACCTACAGGGGGGGAGCACAGATACGCAGTATTTT
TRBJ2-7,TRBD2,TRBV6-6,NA,CASSYRPGTNEQYF,TGTGCCAGCAGTTACCGTCCCGGGACTAACGAGCAGTACTTC
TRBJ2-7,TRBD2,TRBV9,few,CASSVGASGVGTYEQYF,TGTGCCAGCAGCGTAGGGGCTAGCGGGGTGGGGACCTACGAGCAGTACTTC
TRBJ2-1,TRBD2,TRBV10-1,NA,CASSKLAGGPNEQFF,TGCGCCAGCAGTAAACTAGCGGGGGGGCCGAATGAGCAGTTCTTC
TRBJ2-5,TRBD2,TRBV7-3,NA,CASSLRPSGAETQYF,TGTGCCAGCAGCTTACGGCCCAGCGGGGCTGAGACCCAGTACTTC
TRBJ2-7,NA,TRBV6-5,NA,CASSHGLSYEQYF,TGTGCCAGCAGCCATGGACTATCCTACGAGCAGTACTTC
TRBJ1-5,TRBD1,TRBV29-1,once,CSVGGTGHQPQHF,TGCAGCGTGGGGGGGACAGGGCATCAGCCCCAGCATTTT
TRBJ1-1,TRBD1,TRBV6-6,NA,CASSFDRVVTEAFF,TGTGCCAGCAGCTTCGACAGGGTGGTGACTGAAGCTTTCTTT
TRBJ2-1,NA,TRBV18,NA,CASSPGRGKNNEQFF,TGTGCCAGCTCACCAGGCCGGGGGAAAAACAATGAGCAGTTCTTC
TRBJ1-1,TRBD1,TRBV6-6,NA,CASSPRQGRDTEAFF,TGTGCCAGCAGTCCCAGACAGGGGAGGGACACTGAAGCTTTCTTT
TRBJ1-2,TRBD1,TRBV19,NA,CASSMRQGPIQGYGYTF,TGTGCCAGTAGTATGCGACAGGGCCCTATCCAGGGCTATGGCTACACCTTC
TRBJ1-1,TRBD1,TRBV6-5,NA,CASSSRDRGPRTEAFF,TGTGCCAGCAGTTCCCGGGACAGGGGGCCTCGGACTGAAGCTTTCTTT
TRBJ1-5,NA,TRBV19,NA,CASMGKGTTLLNQPQHF,TGTGCCAGTATGGGGAAGGGGACTACTCTTCTTAATCAGCCCCAGCATTTT